These T cell receptor beta chains were read from a single sample in a study of blood T cell repertoires in COVID-19. Libraries were prepared by immunoSEQ multiplex PCR; TCRdb keeps only in-frame clonotypes and omits some of them. The profile covers more than 300,000 clones, with more than 70% appearing a single time and about 7% taken by the ten largest. What was sequenced was peripheral blood. The origin of the receptors is a woman in her 70s with COVID-19, enrolled during active disease. CDR3s include the opening cysteine and the closing phenylalanine or tryptophan. A D gene is named only where the DNA matches it firmly. Part of the rows lack a size; the others show once, few, many or a class for expanded clones.

j_call,d_call,v_call,clone_size,cdr3_nt,cdr3_aa
TRBJ1-1,TRBD1,TRBV11-2,once,TGTGCCAGCAGCTTAACTGACAGGGGGCAAGCTTTCTTT,CASSLTDRGQAFF
TRBJ1-2,.,TRBV27,.,TGTGCCAGCAGTTCCCATTACAGGGAACCTAACTATGGCTACACCTTC,CASSSHYREPNYGYTF
TRBJ1-4,TRBD1,TRBV5-1,few,TGCGCCAGCAGCTTGAATTTGGGACAGGACCCTAATGAAAAACTGTTTTTT,CASSLNLGQDPNEKLFF
TRBJ2-2,.,TRBV6-2/TRBV6-3,.,TGTGCCAGCAGTTACTCGATTAGAGGGATCGCCGGGGAGCTGTTTTTT,CASSYSIRGIAGELFF
TRBJ1-1,.,TRBV29-1,.,TGCAGCGTTGAAGCCCCGGGACAATCGACTGAAGCTTTCTTT,CSVEAPGQSTEAFF
TRBJ2-4,.,TRBV4-1,.,TGCGCCAGCAGCCAAGAGCGGGTTCTAGCCAAAAACATTCAGTACTTC,CASSQERVLAKNIQYF
TRBJ2-3,TRBD2,TRBV19,.,TGTGCCAGTATAAGCGGGGGCCATACGCAGTATTTT,CASISGGHTQYF
TRBJ2-3,.,TRBV3-1/TRBV3-2,.,TGTGCCAGCAGCCAAGTAATCCCCGGGACGCAGTATTTT,CASSQVIPGTQYF
TRBJ2-3,TRBD1,TRBV5-1,.,TGCGCCAGCAGCCATGGACAGGACACAGATACGCAGTATTTT,CASSHGQDTDTQYF
TRBJ2-7,.,TRBV19,few,TGTGCCAGTAGCGCCCAGGGGGGCGCGTACGAGCAGTACTTC,CASSAQGGAYEQYF
TRBJ1-1,TRBD1,TRBV6-2/TRBV6-3,.,TGTGCCAGCAGTCCACAGGGGCTGCTGAACACTGAAGCTTTCTTT,CASSPQGLLNTEAFF
TRBJ1-6,TRBD1,TRBV7-2,.,TGTGCCAGCAGCCCCGACTACAGGGGATTCTCACCCCTCCACTTT,CASSPDYRGFSPLHF
TRBJ2-7,TRBD2,TRBV5-6,once,TGTGCCAGCAGCTTGGAAGGACTAGCGGGGGTCTACGAGCAGTACTTC,CASSLEGLAGVYEQYF
TRBJ1-1,.,TRBV5-1,.,TGCGCCAGCAGCTTGGGCTACAGGGAACTCTACACTGAAGCTTTCTTT,CASSLGYRELYTEAFF
TRBJ1-6,.,TRBV4-1,.,TGCGCCAGCAGCCAAGAGGCTCACGTCTCCTATAATTCACCCCTCCACTTT,CASSQEAHVSYNSPLHF
TRBJ2-1,TRBD2,TRBV27,.,TGTGCCAGCAGTTTGAGCGTTAGCGGGGGGACCTACAATGAGCAGTTCTTC,CASSLSVSGGTYNEQFF
TRBJ1-2,TRBD1,TRBV11-2,few,TGTGCCAGCAGCTCTCTTGGGACAGAGAATTATGGCTACACCTTC,CASSSLGTENYGYTF
TRBJ2-7,.,TRBV13,.,TGTGCCAGCAGCCAGGCGGGGGAGCAGTACTTC,CASSQAGEQYF
TRBJ2-3,TRBD1,TRBV5-1,.,TGCGCCAGCAGCTTGGAGAAGAGACAGGGGATAGATACGCAGTATTTT,CASSLEKRQGIDTQYF
TRBJ1-1,TRBD1,TRBV7-2,.,TGTGCCAGCAGCTTAATGGGACAGCCTTATGCTTTCTTT,CASSLMGQPYAFF
TRBJ2-7,.,TRBV5-6,few,TGTGCCAGCAGCTTGTCGGTCGATAACGAGCAGTACTTC,CASSLSVDNEQYF
TRBJ1-1,TRBD1,TRBV19,once,TGTGCCAGTAGTCCCTGGACAGGCTGGTCCGAAGCTTTCTTT,CASSPWTGWSEAFF
TRBJ2-1,TRBD1,TRBV25-1,.,TGTGCCAGCAGTGACCCGAGGACAGGGACACATGAGCAGTTCTTC,CASSDPRTGTHEQFF
TRBJ2-7,TRBD2,TRBV5-6,.,TGTGCCAGCAGCAAACCTAGCGGGGGCTCCTACGAGCAGTACTTC,CASSKPSGGSYEQYF
TRBJ1-1,.,TRBV2,.,TGTGCCAGCAGTGGTGGACATGGCACTGAAGCTTTCTTT,CASSGGHGTEAFF
TRBJ2-3,TRBD2,TRBV6-2/TRBV6-3,.,TGTGCCAGCAGTTACAGGCCTAGCGGGGCCTCTAGCACAGATACGCAGTATTTT,CASSYRPSGASSTDTQYF
TRBJ1-5,TRBD1,TRBV2,.,TGTGCCAGCAGTGCCAGGGGGCTTAATCAGCCCCAGCATTTT,CASSARGLNQPQHF
TRBJ2-2,TRBD2,TRBV27,.,TGTGCCAGCAGTTTACTCAGCGGGGGGGACGACACCGGGGAGCTGTTTTTT,CASSLLSGGDDTGELFF
TRBJ1-5,.,TRBV10-3,.,TGTGCCACCTACTCAGGGTATAGCAATCAGCCCCAGCATTTT,CATYSGYSNQPQHF
TRBJ2-1,.,TRBV29-1,.,TGCAGCGTGGCTACCCAGGGCGGAGAGCAGTTCTTC,CSVATQGGEQFF
TRBJ1-2,TRBD1,TRBV7-9,.,TGTGCCAGCAGCGCCGGGACAGCAAACTATGGCTACACCTTC,CASSAGTANYGYTF
TRBJ1-1,.,TRBV11-3,.,TGTGCCAGCAATCAGGGTTGGACTGAAGCTTTCTTT,CASNQGWTEAFF
TRBJ2-7,.,TRBV5-1,.,TGCGCCAGCACCCGGAGTGAAGGAGTCAACGGAGAGCAGTACTTC,CASTRSEGVNGEQYF
TRBJ1-1,.,TRBV9,.,TGTGCCAGCAGCGTAGACCCGGGAATGAACACTGAAGCTTTCTTT,CASSVDPGMNTEAFF
TRBJ1-5,.,TRBV3-1/TRBV3-2,.,TGTGCCAGCAGCGGGGGGTCGGCCCAGCATTTT,CASSGGSAQHF
TRBJ2-7,TRBD1,TRBV6-5,.,TGTGCCAGCAGTTGGTGGGACAGGTTCTACGAGCAGTACTTC,CASSWWDRFYEQYF
TRBJ1-6,TRBD1,TRBV19,.,TGTGCCAGTAGTATCCGGAAGGGACAGGGCGGTTCACCCCTCCACTTT,CASSIRKGQGGSPLHF
TRBJ1-2,TRBD1,TRBV7-2,few,TGTGCCAGCAGCTCGATATGGGGACAGGGGGATAGTGGCTACACCTTC,CASSSIWGQGDSGYTF
TRBJ2-5,.,TRBV23-1,.,TGCGCCAGCAGCCTGGACAGACAAGAGACCCAGTACTTC,CASSLDRQETQYF
TRBJ2-7,.,TRBV2,.,TGTGCCAGCAGTTTCACAGACGAGCAGTACTTC,CASSFTDEQYF
TRBJ2-3,TRBD2,TRBV7-3,.,TGTGCCAGCAGCAAGGGACTAGCCTACACAGATACGCAGTATTTT,CASSKGLAYTDTQYF
TRBJ2-5,TRBD1,TRBV9,.,TGTGCCAGCAGCCTTTATGAGGGGGCGGAGACCCAGTACTTC,CASSLYEGAETQYF
TRBJ1-1,.,TRBV18,.,TGTGCCAGCTCATCAAACAGGGTGAGATCGTCTGAAGCTTTCTTT,CASSSNRVRSSEAFF
TRBJ2-1,TRBD2,TRBV10-2,.,TGCGCCAGCAGGATCGGGACTAGCGGAGATGAGCAGTTCTTC,CASRIGTSGDEQFF
TRBJ2-3,TRBD2,TRBV18,.,TGTGCCAGCTCACCCGGGACTACCGACACAGATACGCAGTATTTT,CASSPGTTDTDTQYF